Listed below are T cell receptor beta chains from one sample, sequenced in a study of post-analysis software for immune sequencing data. TCRdb reanalysed the PCR reads using MiXCR and keeps one entry per CDR3 protein. The top ten clones hold 28% of a sample with over 150,000 distinct CDR3 sequences, around 34% of them seen once. Specimen: blood, collected after autologous hematopoietic stem cell transplantation. These receptors all come from a girl aged 5-17 years with multiple sclerosis. The conserved cysteine and the conserved F or W are not part of the CDR3 here.

CDR3 protein	V gene	J gene
SARAQANYGYT	TRBV20-1	TRBJ1-2
ASSLETAYGYT	TRBV7-2	TRBJ1-2
SAPGSTDTQY	TRBV20-1	TRBJ2-3
ASSYFRDFSYEQY	TRBV6-6	TRBJ2-7
ASSLRQGLPFNEKLF	TRBV12-3/TRBV12-4	TRBJ1-4
SARSGSGGNIQY	TRBV20-1	TRBJ2-4
SVEDYEDSNYGHT	TRBV29-1	TRBJ1-2
ASSSGLALYNEQF	TRBV2	TRBJ2-1
ASSIQGFSNQPQH	TRBV19	TRBJ1-5
ASSGPPRTGNSPLH	TRBV9	TRBJ1-6
ASSSYDRPSETQY	TRBV7-9	TRBJ2-5
SARGTSGRDTQY	TRBV20-1	TRBJ2-3
ASSLGPLSLPYEQY	TRBV5-1	TRBJ2-7
ASTRLGGDRALPGDETISYEQY	TRBV6-2/TRBV6-3	TRBJ2-7
ASSLAQGPTDTQY	TRBV5-1	TRBJ2-3
AAQRGENSPLH	TRBV6-5	TRBJ1-6
ASSVAQDPRDEQF	TRBV9	TRBJ2-1
ASSARDRGRDTQY	TRBV9	TRBJ2-3
ASKGKGLASSYEQY	TRBV6-1	TRBJ2-7
SARDEVGDYPYNEQF	TRBV20-1	TRBJ2-1
ASSDTGRGYGYT	TRBV6-5	TRBJ1-2
ASSPRTRETQY	TRBV12-3/TRBV12-4	TRBJ2-5
ASSLGNGHTEAF	TRBV7-8	TRBJ1-1
AISVARSGTGELF	TRBV10-3	TRBJ2-2
ASSVNRDFH	TRBV6-2/TRBV6-3	TRBJ1-6
ASSPGGRGEQY	TRBV18	TRBJ2-7
ASSQDDGSGYEQY	TRBV4-1	TRBJ2-7
ASSYGHSTEAF	TRBV6-2/TRBV6-3	TRBJ1-1
ASSLEQWAEAF	TRBV5-1	TRBJ1-1
ASSRLGEQF	TRBV28	TRBJ2-1
ASSFGLAGTGGETQY	TRBV12-3/TRBV12-4	TRBJ2-5
ATSLVRLAGIPETQY	TRBV15	TRBJ2-5
SARDHGYYSNQPQH	TRBV20-1	TRBJ1-5
SARPWGLQETQY	TRBV20-1	TRBJ2-5
ASSLGGSGSPIYEQY	TRBV5-1	TRBJ2-7
ASSYGPSWTSGSFGTDTQY	TRBV6-5	TRBJ2-3
ASSQDPGQGFNEQF	TRBV4-1	TRBJ2-1
ASRSGTSYGYT	TRBV12-3/TRBV12-4	TRBJ1-2
ASSDWGQGTNEQF	TRBV6-4	TRBJ2-1
ATSRDRLAGGSNEQF	TRBV15	TRBJ2-1
ASSQPGTSGVNEQF	TRBV11-1	TRBJ2-1
SASRDGSYEQY	TRBV20-1	TRBJ2-7
SARPPRVLIEETQY	TRBV20-1	TRBJ2-5